Listed here are 27 T cell receptor beta chains from one sample, sequenced in a study of CD8 T cells in ankylosing spondylitis. Regarding the study as a whole: Several highly homologous variants formed a TCR beta motif that appeared characteristic of ankylosing spondylitis blood.

TCRdb ran MiXCR on the 5' RACE reads and lists one entry per CDR3 protein. The sample carries hundreds of thousands of distinct CDR3 sequences, 15% to 20% recorded once. What these receptors recognize is not known. Sequencing was done on a sample of blood, either unsorted or a sorted T cell fraction (not recorded which). These receptor sequences come from a male donor with ankylosing spondylitis.

This clonotype turned up a few times. The chain is built from TRBV27 and TRBJ2-7; TRBD2 aligns across 8 bases. Germline-derived CDR1 and CDR2 are MNHEY and SMNVEV (reference sequence). The V and J ends lost 4 bases and 2 bases, in that order; junction bases with no gene match: 4. CDR3 length: 14 residues. CDR3 sequence reads: CASSSGLGPYEQYF. CDR3 DNA: TGTGCCAGCAGTTCGGGACTAGGGCCCTACGAGCAGTACTTC.

This clonotype showed up just a few times. The V call is TRBV20-1, the J call TRBJ1-2; no clear D gene. V was trimmed by 0 bases and J by 4 bases, leaving 12 bases between them. Germline CDR1 reads DFQATT; CDR2 reads SNEGSKA (reference sequence). This CDR3 contains 14 residues. CDR3 residues: CSARDVGVSYGYTF. CDR3 nucleotides: TGCAGTGCTAGAGATGTGGGAGTAAGCTATGGCTACACCTTC.

The sample holds a few counts of this clonotype. The chain links TRBV5-1 to TRBJ2-1, with 8 bases lining up with TRBD1. This CDR3 comprises 14 residues. V shed 4 bases, J shed 4 bases, and the junction held 4 bases outside the gene matches. The V gene's germline CDR1 is SGHRS and CDR2 YFSETQ. CDR3 sequence: CASSVGQGYNEQFF. The CDR3 DNA is TGCGCCAGCAGCGTCGGACAGGGATACAATGAGCAGTTCTTC.

The chain joins TRBV5-6 to TRBJ1-1; D remains unclear. The V and J ends lost 0 bases and 3 bases respectively, with 15 bases between them. CDR1 and CDR2 (germline): SGHDT, YYEEEE. The CDR3 consists of 16 residues. CDR3 sequence: CASSLVLGNLYTEAFF. CDR3 coding DNA: TGTGCCAGCAGCTTGGTGCTAGGGAACCTTTACACTGAAGCTTTCTTT.

This chain uses TRBV7-2 with TRBJ1-1; possible D gene TRBD1, 6 bases. This CDR3 spans 14 amino acids. Trimming took off 1 base at V and 1 base at J, with 7 bases between the two ends. Germline lookup yields CDR1 SGHTA and CDR2 FQGNSA. The chain's CDR3 is CASSLVQGNTEAFF. The CDR3 bases are TGTGCCAGCAGCTTAGTACAGGGGAACACTGAAGCTTTCTTT.

This clonotype has more than one count but fewer than ten. The rearrangement links TRBV6-5 to TRBJ2-2; D is unclear. Germline CDR1 and CDR2: MNHEY and SVGAGI. The ends were cut back, 2 bases at V and 4 bases at J, with 8 bases in the middle. This CDR3 comprises 14 residues. The CDR3: CASSYRPATGELFF. CDR3 bases: TGTGCCAGCAGTTACAGACCTGCCACCGGGGAGCTGTTTTTT.

The V and J genes are TRBV6-5 and TRBJ1-5, with D maybe TRBD1 (5 bases). The CDR3 spans 14 residues. The ends were cut back, 2 bases at V and 10 bases at J, with 15 bases in the middle. The V gene's germline CDR1 is MNHEY and CDR2 SVGAGI. CDR3 amino acids: CASSYDRTLRPQHF. CDR3 DNA sequence: TGTGCCAGCAGTTACGACAGAACCCTTCGTCCCCAGCATTTT.

This clonotype was seen more than once but under ten times. J is TRBJ2-7 and V is TRBV15; D is uncertain. The ends were cut back, 3 bases at V and 2 bases at J, with 14 bases in the middle. From germline, CDR1 is LNHNV and CDR2 YYDKDF (reference sequence). The CDR3 loop spans 15 amino acids. CDR3 amino acids: CATSSSVGIAYEQYF. As DNA, the CDR3 is TGTGCCACCAGCAGCTCGGTGGGAATTGCCTACGAGCAGTACTTC.

At least ten counts were recorded for this clonotype. J is TRBJ2-7 and V is TRBV12-3 or TRBV12-4; unclear D gene. V lost 6 bases to trimming and J lost 2 bases, with 20 bases between them. This CDR3 spans 16 amino acids. CDR3 nucleotides: TGTGCCAGCAGCTTCTACGGAGCTGCTAATCCCTACGAGCAGTACTTC. It yields the protein CASSFYGAANPYEQYF.

J is TRBJ1-1 and V is TRBV9; tentative D call: TRBD1 (6 bases). Per the germline V gene, CDR1 is SGDLS and CDR2 is YYNGEE. Trimming stripped 4 bases from V and 3 bases from J, with 10 bases between. The CDR3 contains 13 residues. The CDR3 coding sequence is TGTGCCAGCAGCTACAGGGATTACACTGAAGCTTTCTTT. Translated: CASSYRDYTEAFF.

The chain links TRBV7-2 to TRBJ2-5; 7 bases agree with TRBD2. Losses at the gene ends were 5 bases for V and 4 bases for J; bases not matched to a gene: 13. CDR1 and CDR2 (germline): SGHTA, FQGNSA. CDR3 length: 16 amino acids. DNA for the CDR3: TGTGCCAGCAGCCTCAGTCTAGCGACGGGGGGAGAGACCCAGTACTTC. It encodes CASSLSLATGGETQYF.

This clonotype was detected only a few times. V and J are TRBV7-2 and TRBJ1-2; D is unclear. In germline, CDR1 is SGHTA, CDR2 FQGNSA. V lost 5 bases and J 10 bases, leaving 14 bases between the germline ends. This CDR3 has 12 residues. The CDR3 DNA is TGTGCCAGCAGCCGCGGACCGATCGACTACACCTTC. It is translated as CASSRGPIDYTF.

This clonotype was seen only a few times. This sequence joins TRBV5-1 and TRBJ1-1; weak D call: TRBD1 (6 bases). The germline gives CDR1 SGHRS, CDR2 YFSETQ. There are 13 residues in the CDR3. V shed 4 bases and J shed 6 bases, with 13 bases lying between them. The CDR3 sequence is CASSPWTVSEAFF. The CDR3 DNA reads TGCGCCAGCAGCCCTTGGACAGTTTCTGAAGCTTTCTTT.

This clonotype has ten or more counts. This chain joins TRBV15 and TRBJ2-1, with 7 bases aligning to TRBD1. The CDR3 spans 13 residues. Trimming took 4 bases from V and 9 from J; bases not matched to a gene: 6. Germline values: CDR1 LNHNV, CDR2 YYDKDF (reference sequence). In DNA, the CDR3 is TGTGCCACCAGCACACAACAGGGGAGTGAGCAGTTCTTC. It translates to CATSTQQGSEQFF.

CDR3 in DNA: TGTGCCAGCTTTGCGCCGGGACAGATCTATGGCTACACCTTC. Protein product: CASFAPGQIYGYTF. The V call is TRBV28, the J call TRBJ1-2, with 7 bases matching TRBD1. Germline V gene sequence: CDR1 MDHEN, CDR2 SYDVKM. The length of the CDR3 is 14 residues. V lost 8 bases, J lost 4 bases, and 10 bases stayed unmatched.

This clonotype was seen repeatedly, ten times or more. The chain is built from TRBV2 and TRBJ1-1, with a tentative D call TRBD1 (6 bases). Germline V gene data show CDR1 as SNHLY and CDR2 as FYNNEI. CDR3 size: 12 residues. The V end lost 6 bases, the J end lost 5 bases, and 10 bases lay between the germline ends. Here the CDR3 reads CASRQGGTEAFF. For the CDR3, the DNA is TGTGCCAGCAGGCAAGGGGGGACTGAAGCTTTCTTT.

V and J are TRBV25-1 and TRBJ1-1; D gene unclear. This CDR3 has 13 residues. The germline V and J ends were trimmed by 6 bases and 3 bases, with 11 bases remaining between them. CDR1 is MGHDK and CDR2 is SYGVNS in the germline V gene. In nucleotides, the CDR3 is TGTGCCAGCAGAGGGTTTGGGGACACTGAAGCTTTCTTT. Translation gives CASRGFGDTEAFF.

This clonotype was detected only a few times. The V call is TRBV27, the J call TRBJ2-5; D gene ambiguous. V shed 4 bases and J shed 5 bases, with 8 bases lying between them. Per the germline V gene, CDR1 is MNHEY and CDR2 is SMNVEV (reference sequence). The CDR3 runs 12 residues. The CDR3 reads CASSSHGETQYF. CDR3 DNA: TGTGCCAGCAGTTCCCACGGGGAGACCCAGTACTTC.

At least ten counts were recorded for this clonotype. DNA of the CDR3: TGTGCCAGCTCACCTCGCAACCGGGACAGGGTACATGAGCAGTTCTTC. This sequence encodes CASSPRNRDRVHEQFF. This rearrangement joins TRBV18 to TRBJ2-1, with 9 bases that match TRBD1. The junction had 11 bases not matched to a gene; V was cut back by 3 bases and J by 8 bases. This CDR3 region has 16 residues. Germline CDR1 reads KGHSH; CDR2 reads LQKENI. The entire variable domain, with the rest obtained from reference TRBV18 and TRBJ2-1, is as follows: NAGVMQNPRHLVRRRGQEARLRCSPMKGHSHVYWYRQLPEEGLKFMVYLQKENIIDESGMPKERFSAEFPKEGPSILRIQQVVRGDSAAYFCASSPRNRDRVHEQFFGPGTRLTVL.

J is TRBJ2-3 and V is TRBV5-5, with D unclear. V was trimmed by 0 bases and J by 8 bases, leaving 10 bases between them. The CDR3 has 13 residues. Germline loops: CDR1 SGHKS, CDR2 YYEKEE (reference sequence). CDR3 in DNA: TGTGCCAGCAGCTTGGGGACGGATATTACGCAGTATTTT. Translation gives CASSLGTDITQYF.

The chain recombines TRBV4-1 with TRBJ2-5; 10 bases are shared with TRBD2. This CDR3 region has 16 residues. Germline V lookup: CDR1 MGHRA, CDR2 YSYEKL. V was clipped by 3 bases and J by 4 bases; unmatched bases: 8. CDR3 in amino acids: CASSHPLGLASETQYF. The CDR3 DNA reads as TGCGCCAGCAGCCACCCCTTGGGACTAGCGTCAGAGACCCAGTACTTC.

This clonotype was seen only a few times. The V gene is TRBV12-5, the J gene TRBJ1-1; D is possibly TRBD1 (5 bases). The V gene's germline CDR1 is LGHNT and CDR2 FRNRAP. Trimming removed 1 base at V and 2 bases at J, with 11 bases between. This CDR3 has 15 amino acids. The CDR3 coding sequence is TGTGCTAGTGGTTTGGGCCCCAGGGTTAACACTGAAGCTTTCTTT. Its translation: CASGLGPRVNTEAFF. The variable domain in full, with the rest retrieved from reference TRBV12-5 and TRBJ1-1, is DARVTQTPRHKVTEMGQEVTMRCQPILGHNTVFWYRQTMMQGLELLAYFRNRAPLDDSGMPKDRFSAEMPDATLATLKIQPSEPRDSAVYFCASGLGPRVNTEAFFGQGTRLTVV.

This clonotype turned up a few times. V usage is TRBV6-6 and J usage is TRBJ2-7, with TRBD1 matching over 8 bases. The CDR3 is 13 amino acids. The V and J ends lost 4 bases and 7 bases, in that order; junction bases with no gene match: 6. Germline V gene lookup returns CDR1 MNHNY and CDR2 SVGAGI (reference sequence). The CDR3 protein is CASSSPRGQEQYF. Here the CDR3 DNA reads TGTGCCAGCAGTTCCCCCAGGGGGCAAGAGCAGTACTTC.

The chain links TRBV28 to TRBJ1-1; maybe TRBD1 (5 bases). The germline V gene encodes CDR1 MDHEN and CDR2 SYDVKM. V dropped 6 bases and J dropped 7 bases, with 15 bases sitting between them. The CDR3 totals 13 residues. This CDR3 is CASRPDRPIEAFF. The CDR3 nucleotides are TGTGCCAGCAGACCCGACAGACCGATTGAAGCTTTCTTT.

This clonotype was seen a handful of times. V and J are TRBV6-1 and TRBJ1-1; 7 bases line up with TRBD1. Germline lookup yields CDR1 MNHNS and CDR2 SASEGT. V was pared by 7 bases and J by 5 bases, with 7 bases of the junction left unmatched. This CDR3 comprises 13 residues. The DNA for the CDR3 is TGTGCCAGCATTCAGGGGGGCAGGACTGAAGCTTTCTTT. It codes for CASIQGGRTEAFF.

V and J are TRBV6-5 and TRBJ1-2; D is unclear. The CDR3 totals 15 residues. Germline CDR1 MNHEY, CDR2 SVGAGI. V lost 2 bases, J lost 2 bases, and 12 bases lay in between. The CDR3 DNA reads as TGTGCCAGCAGTTACGGCCGCACCTCCAACTATGGCTACACCTTC. This gives the protein CASSYGRTSNYGYTF.

This clonotype was recorded many times. Germline and junction disagree at one end, which may indicate a read error. The chain couples TRBV12-3 or TRBV12-4 to TRBJ1-1; D not certain. The CDR3 is 10 amino acids. The CDR3 coding sequence is TGCGCCACCGGGGTGGCTGAAGCTTTCTTT. It is translated as CATGVAEAFF.